The rows below give T cell receptor beta chains drawn from one sample of a study of memory B cells and T cells in multiple sclerosis. This table comes from immunoSEQ multiplex PCR, and its TCRdb copy is limited to in-frame clones, with some not included. This table holds 12,000 to 15,000 clones, around 70% found once. The sequenced sample consisted of memory (CD45RO+) CD4+ T cells from blood. These receptors originate from a human donor with multiple sclerosis. CDR3s include the opening cysteine and the closing phenylalanine or tryptophan. The order of the fields is J gene, V gene, clone size, D gene, CDR3 protein, CDR3 DNA. The D gene is left open where the match is weak. Expanded clones get a size class; other rows say once, few or many, or leave the size out.

j_gene: TRBJ2-1; v_gene: TRBV4-2; abundance: NA; d_gene: TRBD2; CDR3aa: CASSQGGLADSYNEQFF; CDR3nt: TGTGCCAGCAGCCAAGGGGGACTAGCGGACTCCTACAATGAGCAGTTCTTC
j_gene: TRBJ2-3; v_gene: TRBV10-3; abundance: NA; d_gene: TRBD2; CDR3aa: CAISDPGLAGVDTQYF; CDR3nt: TGTGCCATCAGTGATCCGGGACTAGCGGGAGTAGATACGCAGTATTTT
j_gene: TRBJ2-7; v_gene: TRBV5-1; abundance: NA; d_gene: NA; CDR3aa: CASSLEAGNFYEQYF; CDR3nt: TGCGCCAGCAGCTTGGAGGCAGGGAATTTCTACGAGCAGTACTTC
j_gene: TRBJ2-1; v_gene: TRBV5-1; abundance: NA; d_gene: TRBD2; CDR3aa: CASSLVSSGGDNEQFF; CDR3nt: TGCGCCAGCAGCTTGGTTTCTAGCGGGGGCGACAATGAGCAGTTCTTC
j_gene: TRBJ2-3; v_gene: TRBV5-1; abundance: NA; d_gene: TRBD2; CDR3aa: CASRELAGGDTQYF; CDR3nt: TGCGCCAGCAGGGAACTAGCGGGAGGGGATACGCAGTATTTT
j_gene: TRBJ2-7; v_gene: TRBV18; abundance: medium-sized; d_gene: NA; CDR3aa: CASSPRGGQYEQYF; CDR3nt: TGTGCCAGCTCACCCCGGGGGGGACAGTACGAGCAGTACTTC
j_gene: TRBJ1-4; v_gene: TRBV29-1; abundance: NA; d_gene: TRBD1; CDR3aa: CGASTGTGNEKLFF; CDR3nt: TGCGGCGCAAGCACCGGGACAGGGAATGAAAAACTGTTTTTT
j_gene: TRBJ1-2; v_gene: TRBV30; abundance: NA; d_gene: TRBD1; CDR3aa: CAWRPTGTGGGTF; CDR3nt: TGTGCCTGGAGACCAACTGGGACAGGGGGCGGCACCTTC
j_gene: TRBJ2-5; v_gene: TRBV5-1; abundance: NA; d_gene: TRBD2; CDR3aa: CASRLAGQETQYF; CDR3nt: TGCGCCAGTCGACTAGCGGGACAAGAGACCCAGTACTTC
j_gene: TRBJ2-6; v_gene: TRBV7-3; abundance: NA; d_gene: TRBD2; CDR3aa: CASSSTLAGTSGANVLTF; CDR3nt: TGTGCCAGCAGCAGCACACTAGCGGGGACTTCTGGGGCCAACGTCCTGACTTTC
j_gene: TRBJ2-5; v_gene: TRBV10-1; abundance: NA; d_gene: NA; CDR3aa: CASSEAGRLGTQYF; CDR3nt: TGCGCCAGCAGTGAGGCGGGACGGCTGGGGACCCAGTACTTC
j_gene: TRBJ2-7; v_gene: TRBV10-3; abundance: NA; d_gene: TRBD2; CDR3aa: CAISELAGGVHEQYF; CDR3nt: TGTGCCATCAGTGAGTTGGCGGGGGGGGTCCACGAGCAGTACTTC
j_gene: TRBJ2-7; v_gene: TRBV5-1; abundance: NA; d_gene: TRBD1; CDR3aa: CASSQGQGPHEQYF; CDR3nt: TGCGCCAGCAGCCAAGGACAGGGTCCCCACGAGCAGTACTTC
j_gene: TRBJ2-5; v_gene: TRBV4-2; abundance: NA; d_gene: TRBD2; CDR3aa: CASSPGTSGAQETQYF; CDR3nt: TGTGCCAGCAGCCCTGGGACTAGCGGGGCCCAAGAGACCCAGTACTTC
j_gene: TRBJ2-1; v_gene: TRBV5-5; abundance: few; d_gene: TRBD2; CDR3aa: CASSLIWSPGGGEQFF; CDR3nt: TGTGCCAGCAGCTTGATTTGGTCTCCGGGCGGGGGTGAGCAGTTCTTC
j_gene: TRBJ2-7; v_gene: TRBV5-1; abundance: few; d_gene: TRBD2; CDR3aa: CASSSGTSGRVSYEQYF; CDR3nt: TGCGCCAGCAGCTCGGGGACTAGCGGGAGGGTGTCCTACGAGCAGTACTTC
j_gene: TRBJ2-5; v_gene: TRBV11-2; abundance: NA; d_gene: TRBD2; CDR3aa: CASSKGASGGARETQYF; CDR3nt: TGTGCCAGCAGCAAAGGGGCTAGCGGGGGGGCACGGGAGACCCAGTACTTC
j_gene: TRBJ2-7; v_gene: TRBV2; abundance: NA; d_gene: NA; CDR3aa: CASSRQASYEQYF; CDR3nt: TGTGCCAGCAGTAGACAGGCATCCTACGAGCAGTACTTC
j_gene: TRBJ2-5; v_gene: TRBV11-3; abundance: NA; d_gene: TRBD1; CDR3aa: CASSPGGTGFVETQYF; CDR3nt: TGTGCCAGCAGCCCTGGCGGGACAGGCTTTGTGGAGACCCAGTACTTC
j_gene: TRBJ1-2; v_gene: TRBV6-5; abundance: NA; d_gene: TRBD1; CDR3aa: CASRGRQGLDGYTF; CDR3nt: TGTGCCAGCAGGGGGAGACAGGGGTTAGATGGCTACACCTTC
j_gene: TRBJ2-3; v_gene: TRBV15; abundance: NA; d_gene: TRBD2; CDR3aa: CATSRAGLATDTQYF; CDR3nt: TGTGCCACCAGCAGAGCGGGACTAGCAACAGATACGCAGTATTTT
j_gene: TRBJ2-7; v_gene: TRBV4-1; abundance: NA; d_gene: TRBD2; CDR3aa: CASSQEYGLAGGYEQYF; CDR3nt: TGCGCCAGCAGCCAAGAATACGGACTAGCGGGGGGGTACGAGCAGTACTTC
j_gene: TRBJ1-5; v_gene: TRBV19; abundance: NA; d_gene: NA; CDR3aa: CASSPQGGNQPQHF; CDR3nt: TGTGCCAGTAGTCCTCAGGGCGGTAATCAGCCCCAGCATTTT
j_gene: TRBJ2-1; v_gene: TRBV28; abundance: NA; d_gene: TRBD2; CDR3aa: CASTPGLFDKFF; CDR3nt: TGTGCCAGCACCCCGGGACTATTTGATAAGTTCTTC
j_gene: TRBJ1-2; v_gene: TRBV5-1; abundance: few; d_gene: NA; CDR3aa: CASSLAGGGRHGYTF; CDR3nt: TGCGCCAGCAGCTTGGCCGGTGGGGGCCGGCATGGCTACACCTTC
j_gene: TRBJ2-7; v_gene: TRBV4-1; abundance: few; d_gene: TRBD1; CDR3aa: CASSLDRVSEQYF; CDR3nt: TGCGCCAGCAGCCTTGACAGGGTTTCCGAGCAGTACTTC
j_gene: TRBJ2-2; v_gene: TRBV18; abundance: NA; d_gene: NA; CDR3aa: CASSPLPKAGKLEGNTGELFF; CDR3nt: TGTGCCAGCTCACCACTTCCTAAGGCAGGAAAACTAGAAGGGAACACCGGGGAGCTGTTTTTT
j_gene: TRBJ1-1; v_gene: TRBV29-1; abundance: once; d_gene: TRBD1; CDR3aa: CSVQRDRVGTEAFF; CDR3nt: TGCAGCGTTCAAAGGGACAGGGTGGGCACTGAAGCTTTCTTT
j_gene: TRBJ2-7; v_gene: TRBV9; abundance: NA; d_gene: NA; CDR3aa: CASSTQNRPYEQYF; CDR3nt: TGTGCCAGCAGCACCCAGAATCGCCCCTACGAGCAGTACTTC
j_gene: TRBJ1-1; v_gene: TRBV6-5; abundance: NA; d_gene: NA; CDR3aa: CASSSDNRYSEAFF; CDR3nt: TGTGCCAGCAGTTCGGATAACAGGTACTCTGAAGCTTTCTTT
j_gene: TRBJ1-3; v_gene: TRBV5-1; abundance: NA; d_gene: NA; CDR3aa: CASSFSGPTSGNTIYF; CDR3nt: TGCGCCAGCAGCTTTTCAGGGCCTACCTCTGGAAACACCATATATTTT
j_gene: TRBJ2-6; v_gene: TRBV6-6; abundance: NA; d_gene: TRBD1; CDR3aa: CASSRGLTSGANVLTF; CDR3nt: TGTGCCAGCAGCAGGGGGCTGACATCTGGGGCCAACGTCCTGACTTTC